This TCR beta chain was identified during a study of OX40 agonist ivuxolimab in advanced cancers. Study-wide context: Dose-escalation subjects each had hepatocellular carcinoma, melanoma, renal cell or head and neck cancer. It was permissible to have had prior anti-PD-1, anti-PD-L1 or anti-CTLA-4 therapy, and 40% had some. Participants averaged around 60 years of age (range roughly 20 to 90) and were about 85% male.

With 4 bases clipped from V and 4 bases from J, the junction kept 9 bases outside the gene matches. CDR1 and CDR2 (germline): SGHDT, YYEEEE. The CDR3 has 17 residues. This clone showed up just a few times. No antigen is known for it. Sequencing was performed with immunoSEQ multiplex PCR; in TCRdb, only in-frame clones are kept and a portion is missing. The table records some 44,000 clones, around 88% of them present only once. Whole-study results and caveats: There was clonal expansion of CD4+ and CD8+ blood T cells by week 6 at 0.1 to 3.0 mg/kg.

The receptor comes from an adult with an advanced solid tumor such as melanoma, head and neck, liver or kidney cancer. Sequenced here: CD4+ or CD8+ T cells sorted from blood, sampled in a trial of the OX40 agonist ivuxolimab. The genes are TRBV5-6 and TRBJ2-6; 9 bases align to TRBD1. The CDR3 DNA is TGTGCCAGCAGCCGATGGACAGGGGCAGCGGGGGCCAACGTCCTGACTTTC. It encodes CASSRWTGAAGANVLTF.